Each of the 27 T cell receptor beta chains below was sequenced from the same sample in a study of blood T cell repertoires in COVID-19. Assay used: immunoSEQ multiplex PCR; TCRdb lists only in-frame clones, some missing. The sample holds 140,000 to 150,000 clones, 85% to 90% seen once. Sequencing input: peripheral blood. These receptors were collected from a man aged 50 to 60 who had recovered from COVID-19.

Notes on this clone: The same CDR3 arises from other DNA sequences in this sample as well. The chain is built from TRBV7-8 and TRBJ2-7; TRBD1 matches at 10 bases. The length of the CDR3 is 14 residues. Germline CDR1 reads SGHVS; CDR2 reads FQNEAQ. With 5 bases clipped from V and 1 base from J, the junction kept 2 bases outside the gene matches. The CDR3 loop is CASSRDRGSYEQYF. DNA of the CDR3: TGTGCCAGCAGCCGGGACAGGGGTTCCTACGAGCAGTACTTC. Using reference TRBV7-8 and TRBJ2-7 for the parts outside the CDR3, the full variable domain is GAGVSQSPRYKVAKRGQDVALRCDPISGHVSLFWYQQALGQGPEFLTYFQNEAQLDKSGLPSDRFFAERPEGSVSTLKIQRTQQEDSAVYLCASSRDRGSYEQYFGPGTRLTVT.

The chain carries TRBV2 and TRBJ2-3, with 12 bases fitting TRBD2. The length of the CDR3 is 18 residues. V was clipped by 3 bases and J by 1 base; unmatched bases: 8. Germline CDR1 SNHLY, CDR2 FYNNEI. This chain's CDR3 is CASSDLAGGVYGTDTQYF. The CDR3 DNA follows: TGTGCCAGCAGTGACCTAGCGGGGGGGGTTTATGGCACAGATACGCAGTATTTT.

The chain combines TRBV6-2 or TRBV6-3 with TRBJ1-4; possibly TRBD1 for D (5 bases). The germline CDR1 and CDR2 sequences are MNHEY and SVGEGT. Trimming removed 2 bases from V and 0 bases from J, with 19 bases in between. This CDR3 comprises 19 residues. CDR3 nucleotides: TGTGCCAGCAGTTACGACTTGACAGTTTTTTATGCAACTAATGAAAAACTGTTTTTT. It specifies CASSYDLTVFYATNEKLFF.

In DNA, the CDR3 is TGTGCCAGCAGCTTAGGAGCGGCCAATGAGCAGTTCTTC. Protein product: CASSLGAANEQFF. The chain joins TRBV7-2 to TRBJ2-1; D may be TRBD2 (5 bases). The V end was cut by 1 base, the J end by 6 bases, with 7 bases between. The CDR3 has 13 residues. CDR1 is SGHTA and CDR2 is FQGNSA in the germline V gene.

V usage is TRBV4-1 and J usage is TRBJ1-3, with no clear D. Trimming stripped 3 bases from V and 2 bases from J, with 14 bases between. The CDR3 sequence is 16 residues long. The V gene's germline CDR1 is MGHRA and CDR2 YSYEKL. The CDR3 sequence: CASSQVGGPTGNTIYF. In DNA form, the CDR3 reads TGCGCCAGCAGCCAGGTCGGTGGTCCCACTGGAAACACCATATATTTT.

V and J are TRBV7-2 and TRBJ1-2; D is perhaps TRBD1 (5 bases). V was pared by 3 bases and J by 5 bases, with 16 bases between. The CDR3 is 15 amino acids. Germline lookup yields CDR1 SGHTA and CDR2 FQGNSA. CDR3 in DNA: TGTGCCAGCAGCTTGGGACTGAATCGCGAATATGGCTACACCTTC. Its protein product is CASSLGLNREYGYTF.

The chain uses TRBV3-1 (or the pseudogene TRBV3-2) and TRBJ2-7; D not resolved. Trimming took 2 bases from V and 0 from J, leaving 23 bases between them. This CDR3 is built from 19 residues. Germline CDR1 and CDR2: LGHDT and YNNKEL (reference sequence). This chain's CDR3 is CASSQRQKHKNDNSYEQYF. The CDR3 DNA sequence: TGTGCCAGCAGCCAACGTCAAAAACACAAAAACGACAACTCCTACGAGCAGTACTTC.

The chain links TRBV7-8 to TRBJ1-1; perhaps TRBD1 as D (5 bases). The germline gives CDR1 SGHVS, CDR2 FQNEAQ. This CDR3 spans 16 amino acids. The germline V and J ends were trimmed by 1 base and 1 base, with 13 bases remaining between them. The CDR3 DNA sequence: TGTGCCAGCAGCTTAGTAACCGGGACTGGGAACACTGAAGCTTTCTTT. This translates into CASSLVTGTGNTEAFF.

V and J are TRBV27 and TRBJ2-7, with a possible D match to TRBD1 (6 bases). Germline lookup yields CDR1 MNHEY and CDR2 SMNVEV (reference sequence). The V and J ends lost 1 base and 2 bases respectively, with 15 bases between them. The CDR3 is 16 amino acids. This CDR3 reads CASSLLGTSVTYEQYF. CDR3 sequence (DNA): TGTGCCAGCAGTTTATTAGGGACATCCGTTACCTACGAGCAGTACTTC.

This chain connects TRBV5-1 to TRBJ1-4; 8 bases align to TRBD1. Germline assignment: CDR1 SGHRS and CDR2 YFSETQ. The CDR3 spans 17 residues. Trimming at V came to 4 bases and at J to 4 bases, leaving 12 bases not matched to a gene. The CDR3 loop is CASSLSRWTGLNEKLFF. CDR3 sequence (DNA): TGCGCCAGCAGCCTAAGCCGTTGGACAGGGCTTAATGAAAAACTGTTTTTT. Supplemented by reference TRBV5-1 and TRBJ1-4, the full variable domain reads KAGVTQTPRYLIKTRGQQVTLSCSPISGHRSVSWYQQTPGQGLQFLFEYFSETQRNKGNFPGRFSGRQFSNSRSEMNVSTLELGDSALYLCASSLSRWTGLNEKLFFGSGTQLSVL.

The chain couples TRBV5-6 to TRBJ2-7; TRBD2 matches 9 bases. This CDR3 has 15 amino acids. V lost 4 bases to trimming and J lost 0 bases; unmatched junction nucleotides: 5. Germline loops: CDR1 SGHDT, CDR2 YYEEEE. CDR3 in DNA: TGTGCCAGCAGCCCAGGGACTAGCCTCTCCTACGAGCAGTACTTC. This sequence encodes CASSPGTSLSYEQYF.

This clone came up once. Other DNA variants within this sample encode the same CDR3. The rearrangement links TRBV18 to TRBJ2-5; 10 bases are shared with TRBD1. CDR3 length: 15 amino acids. Germline trimming cut 3 bases from V and 3 bases from J; bases unmatched to any gene: 4. CDR1 and CDR2 from the germline V gene are KGHSH and LQKENI. The CDR3 loop reads CASSPPGQGKETQYF. The CDR3 bases are TGTGCCAGCTCACCCCCGGGACAGGGGAAAGAGACCCAGTACTTC.

The rearrangement links TRBV10-1 to TRBJ2-1; TRBD1 matches at 7 bases. The V segment lost 4 bases and the J segment 0 bases; nucleotides outside the gene matches: 9. This CDR3 region has 17 residues. The germline V gene encodes CDR1 WNHNN and CDR2 SYGVQD (reference sequence). The CDR3 protein is CASSGGQEFSSYNEQFF. DNA for the CDR3: TGCGCCAGCAGTGGTGGACAGGAGTTCAGCTCCTACAATGAGCAGTTCTTC.

The chain has TRBV3-1 (or the pseudogene TRBV3-2) and TRBJ1-6; 10 bases are a match to TRBD1. V lost 6 bases to trimming and J lost 5 bases; unmatched junction nucleotides: 4. Per germline, CDR1 LGHDT and CDR2 YNNKEL (reference sequence). This CDR3 has 15 residues. The CDR3: CASRQGTGDNSPLHF. The CDR3 DNA follows: TGTGCCAGCAGACAGGGGACAGGGGATAATTCACCCCTCCACTTT.

The chain recombines TRBV5-8 with TRBJ2-1, with a possible D match to TRBD1 (5 bases). Germline V gene lookup returns CDR1 SGHTS and CDR2 YDEGEE. V was trimmed by 4 bases and J by 4 bases, leaving 15 bases between them. This CDR3 contains 15 residues. CDR3 amino acids: CASSPRVTGYNEQFF. The CDR3 DNA sequence: TGTGCCAGCAGCCCCAGGGTTACGGGTTACAATGAGCAGTTCTTC.

This clone came up a few times. CDR3 coding DNA: TGTGCCAGCAGTGAAGGGGGACAGGGGAGCTATGGCTACACCTTC. It translates to CASSEGGQGSYGYTF. The chain couples TRBV2 to TRBJ1-2; 10 bases map to TRBD1. The V gene end was trimmed by 1 base and the J gene end by 4 bases; junction bases not matched to a gene: 3. This CDR3 contains 15 residues. Germline-derived CDR1 and CDR2 are SNHLY and FYNNEI. Drawing the rest from reference TRBV2 and TRBJ1-2, the complete variable domain is EPEVTQTPSHQVTQMGQEVILRCVPISNHLYFYWYRQILGQKVEFLVSFYNNEISEKSEIFDDQFSVERPDGSNFTLKIRSTKLEDSAMYFCASSEGGQGSYGYTFGSGTRLTVV.

The CDR3 DNA reads TGTGCCAGCTCCGGGGGACAGAACAACTATGGCTACACCTTC. Amino acid sequence: CASSGGQNNYGYTF. The chain is built from TRBV9 and TRBJ1-2; TRBD1 matches 7 bases. J lost 2 bases, V lost 7 bases, and 8 bases had no gene match. Germline V lookup: CDR1 SGDLS, CDR2 YYNGEE. The CDR3 totals 14 residues.

The chain employs TRBV29-1 and TRBJ2-1; 7 bases line up with TRBD2. V lost 2 bases, J lost 9 bases, and 25 bases stayed unmatched. The length of the CDR3 is 19 residues. Germline V gene sequence: CDR1 SQVTM, CDR2 ANQGSEA. The CDR3: CSVEPLDRLINAGLGEQFF. The CDR3 DNA follows: TGCAGCGTTGAACCCCTAGATAGACTGATAAACGCAGGACTAGGTGAGCAGTTCTTC.

The chain links TRBV5-4 to TRBJ1-6; D is possibly TRBD1 (5 bases). The CDR3 has 13 amino acids. V was cut by 4 bases and J by 10 bases, with 12 bases left in between. Germline V gives CDR1 SGHNT, CDR2 YYREEE (reference sequence). The CDR3 nucleotides read TGTGCCAGCAGCACGGACAAAAACTCACCCCTCCACTTT. It codes for CASSTDKNSPLHF. Full variable domain (missing parts from reference TRBV5-4 and TRBJ1-6): ETGVTQSPTHLIKTRGQQVTLRCSSQSGHNTVSWYQQALGQGPQFIFQYYREEENGRGNFPPRFSGLQFPNYSSELNVNALELDDSALYLCASSTDKNSPLHFGNGTRLTVT.

CDR3 loop: CASSYPPQVEDQPQHF. CDR3 sequence (DNA): TGTGCCAGCAGTTACCCCCCCCAGGTGGAAGATCAGCCCCAGCATTTT. This chain links TRBV6-6 with TRBJ1-5; unclear D gene. Germline-derived CDR1 and CDR2 are MNHNY and SVGAGI (reference sequence). V was pared by 2 bases and J by 5 bases, with 16 bases between. The length of the CDR3 is 16 residues.

The CDR3 is CASSFDGGWVQYF. Written as DNA, the CDR3 is TGTGCCAGCAGTTTCGACGGCGGTTGGGTTCAGTACTTC. The chain employs TRBV27 and TRBJ2-4, with D unresolved. The V gene's germline CDR1 is MNHEY and CDR2 SMNVEV (reference sequence). V shed 3 bases and J shed 11 bases, with 14 bases lying between them. The CDR3 is made up of 13 amino acids.

This chain's CDR3 is CASGLGNRDQETQYF. The CDR3 DNA reads TGTGCTAGTGGTTTGGGTAACAGGGACCAAGAGACCCAGTACTTC. This sequence joins TRBV12-5 and TRBJ2-5, with TRBD1 as a possible D gene (6 bases). Trimming shortened V by 1 base and J by 0 bases, and 9 bases separated the two germline ends. This CDR3 spans 15 amino acids. Germline lookup yields CDR1 LGHNT and CDR2 FRNRAP.

This rearrangement joins TRBV25-1 to TRBJ2-5, with D perhaps matching TRBD1 (5 bases). With 0 bases removed from V and 2 bases from J, the gap between germline ends came to 7 bases. This CDR3 has 14 residues. Germline V gene lookup returns CDR1 MGHDK and CDR2 SYGVNS. The CDR3 DNA reads as TGTGCCAGCAGTGAATACCCAGGGCAAGAGACCCAGTACTTC. Translation gives CASSEYPGQETQYF.

V gene TRBV5-6 combines with J gene TRBJ1-5; D call uncertain. Germline V gene sequence: CDR1 SGHDT, CDR2 YYEEEE. The CDR3 runs 13 residues. With 0 bases removed from V and 7 bases from J, the gap between germline ends came to 8 bases. In DNA form, the CDR3 reads TGTGCCAGCAGCTTGGGCCTTGAGCAGCCCCAGCATTTT. It translates to CASSLGLEQPQHF.

The sample holds one count of this clone. The rearrangement joins TRBV4-1 to TRBJ1-3, with TRBD1 matching 11 bases. The trim removed 8 bases at V and 4 bases at J, leaving 7 bases unmatched. CDR1 and CDR2 from the germline V gene are MGHRA and YSYEKL. This CDR3 has 15 residues. CDR3 sequence (DNA): TGCGCCAGCTCCATGGGACAGGGGGTCGGAAACACCATATATTTT. Its translation is CASSMGQGVGNTIYF.

The chain recombines TRBV7-2 with TRBJ1-5, with TRBD1 matching 9 bases. The length of the CDR3 is 19 residues. V was clipped by 0 bases and J by 0 bases; unmatched bases: 9. Germline V gene sequence: CDR1 SGHTA, CDR2 FQGNSA. The CDR3 DNA is TGTGCCAGCAGCTTAGCCCCGACAGGGGGGCGGTATAGCAATCAGCCCCAGCATTTT. Translating it yields CASSLAPTGGRYSNQPQHF.

CDR3 sequence: CATSRDHATSGSQQFF. The CDR3 nucleotides read TGTGCCACCAGCAGAGATCACGCGACTAGCGGCTCCCAGCAGTTCTTC. The chain recombines TRBV15 with TRBJ2-1; TRBD2 agrees at 9 bases. CDR3 length: 16 residues. V was clipped by 0 bases and J by 11 bases; unmatched bases: 11. In germline, CDR1 is LNHNV, CDR2 YYDKDF (reference sequence). The whole variable domain, filled in from reference TRBV15 and TRBJ2-1, reads DAMVIQNPRYQVTQFGKPVTLSCSQTLNHNVMYWYQQKSSQAPKLLFHYYDKDFNNEADTPDNFQSRRPNTSFCFLDIRSPGLGDTAMYLCATSRDHATSGSQQFFGPGTRLTVL.